The clone carrying this T cell receptor beta chain was seen at least ten times. Its antigen is unknown. This specimen comes from a study of T cells after yellow fever vaccination. There are 15 residues in the CDR3. CDR1 is MDHEN and CDR2 is SYDVKM in the germline V gene. Trimming stripped 3 bases from V and 5 bases from J, with 16 bases between. In TCRdb, the 5' RACE reads were re-called with MiXCR into one record per CDR3 protein. The top ten hold around 22% of the sample, which has fewer than 350,000 distinct CDR3 sequences, around 4% seen once. Findings and limits, study-wide: Some clonotypes, a small share, were shared between CD4 and CD8 compartments. The booster saw the reappearance of most primary-vaccination clones (roughly 96% CD4, 88% CD8).

The specimen was PBMCs, collected on the day of the yellow fever booster vaccination. This clonotype originated in a man aged 18 to 29 who received the YFV17D yellow fever vaccine. V gene TRBV28 combines with J gene TRBJ2-5; D gene unclear. CDR3 loop: CASSFLTAHGETQYF. The CDR3 nucleotides read TGTGCCAGCAGTTTTTTGACGGCGCATGGGGAGACCCAGTACTTC.